This is a list of T cell receptor beta chains from one sample in a study of PD-L1 blockade in urothelial cancer. TCRdb's copy holds only in-frame clones and misses some; the assay was immunoSEQ multiplex PCR. The data hold approximately 30,000 clones, with roughly nine tenths observed a single time. Here the sequenced sample was PBMCs, taken around atezolizumab (anti-PD-L1) treatment. The receptor set was obtained from an older man with urothelial cancer. Both conserved end residues are part of each CDR3. D genes are given only for firm matches. Size tells how often a clone was seen (once, few, many) or the class of an expanded clone, and some rows leave it out.

>-|TRBV10-2|TRBD1|TRBJ2-3
TGCGCCAGCAGTGAGTACCAGGGGGCTAAAGATACGCAGTATTTT
CASSEYQGAKDTQYF
>-|TRBV6-1|-|TRBJ1-2
TGTGCCAGCAGTGAAGTGGCGACAGTAGAAGGCTACACCTTC
CASSEVATVEGYTF
>-|TRBV19|-|TRBJ1-4
TGTGCCAGTACCGGAGGAGAAAAACTGTTTTTT
CASTGGEKLFF
>-|TRBV30|-|TRBJ1-1
TGTGCCTGGACCTCACTATTCACTGAAGCTTTCTTT
CAWTSLFTEAFF
>-|TRBV27|-|TRBJ1-1
TGTGCCAGCAGTCCGTTGATCGACGGGACTGAAGCTTTCTTT
CASSPLIDGTEAFF
>once|TRBV5-4|TRBD1|TRBJ1-1
TGTGCCAGCAGCTTGGGAGGGTCAGGGGGAGACACTGAAGCTTTCTTT
CASSLGGSGGDTEAFF
>-|TRBV9|TRBD2|TRBJ2-5
TGTGCCAGCAGCGTAGGGCCCCTAGGGCTAGCGGGAGGAGAGACCCAGTACTTC
CASSVGPLGLAGGETQYF
>-|TRBV4-1|TRBD1|TRBJ2-1
TGCGCCAGCAGCCGGAGGACAGGGAACGGTTTTGAGCAGTTCTTC
CASSRRTGNGFEQFF
>-|TRBV6-6|-|TRBJ2-7
TGTGCCAGCTCCGGACAGAGCTCCTACGAGCAGTACTTC
CASSGQSSYEQYF
>-|TRBV5-4|TRBD1|TRBJ1-3
TGTGCCAGCAGCCCGGACAGGGCTGGTGGAAACACCATATATTTT
CASSPDRAGGNTIYF
>-|TRBV28|-|TRBJ1-4
TGTGCCAGCAGTTGGAGGGCTAATGAAAAACTGTTTTTT
CASSWRANEKLFF
>-|TRBV6-5|TRBD2|TRBJ2-5
TGTGCCAGCAGTCTGCTAGCGGGACAAGAGACCCAGTACTTC
CASSLLAGQETQYF
>-|TRBV9|-|TRBJ2-6
TGTGCCAGCAGCGTAGACAGGGCTGGGGCCAACGTCCTGACTTTC
CASSVDRAGANVLTF
>-|TRBV7-9|-|TRBJ1-1
TGTGCCAGCAGCTTAGCCCCAGGGACTACTGAAGCTTTCTTT
CASSLAPGTTEAFF
>-|TRBV19|-|TRBJ1-4
TGTGCCAGTACTGGACTTCGAGGGGGTAATGAAAAACTGTTTTTT
CASTGLRGGNEKLFF
>-|TRBV4-1|TRBD2|TRBJ2-1
TGCGCCAGCAGCCAATCTATAGCGGGTGGGTGGTACAATGAGCAGTTCTTC
CASSQSIAGGWYNEQFF
>-|TRBV4-3|-|TRBJ2-7
TGCGCCAGCAGCCAAGATCAGGCAGGGTCCTCCTACGAGCAGTACTTC
CASSQDQAGSSYEQYF
>-|TRBV7-8|TRBD2|TRBJ2-7
TGTGCCAGCAGCAGAGCGGGAGGGGATTACGAGCAGTACTTC
CASSRAGGDYEQYF
>-|TRBV7-9|-|TRBJ2-5
TGTGCCAGCAGCTTGAGGGCCCTAGGGGAGACCCAGTACTTC
CASSLRALGETQYF
>-|TRBV27|TRBD1|TRBJ2-4
TGTGCCAGCAGTTTATCTGGGACAGGGAATAACATTCAGTACTTC
CASSLSGTGNNIQYF
>-|TRBV4-1|TRBD1|TRBJ2-1
TGCGCCAGCAGCCGGAGGCGGACAGGGGAGAATGAGCAGTTCTTC
CASSRRRTGENEQFF
>-|TRBV28|TRBD1|TRBJ2-3
TGTGCCAGCATCCACGGACAGGGCACAGATACGCAGTATTTT
CASIHGQGTDTQYF
>-|TRBV6-5|-|TRBJ2-5
TGTGCCAGCACTTATCGTTGGGCCAACCAAGAGACCCAGTACTTC
CASTYRWANQETQYF
>-|TRBV4-2|TRBD2|TRBJ2-2
TGTGCCAGCAGCCAAGAAGGACTAGCGGGAGGGCAGGAGAGCGGGGAGCTGTTTTTT
CASSQEGLAGGQESGELFF
>-|TRBV15|TRBD1|TRBJ2-7
TGTGCCACCAGCAGGGGGGGACAGGGGGGATCCTACGAGCAGTACTTC
CATSRGGQGGSYEQYF
>-|TRBV28|-|TRBJ2-2
TGTGCCAGCCGACTTAGAACGTGGGTAGCGGACACCGGGGAGCTGTTTTTT
CASRLRTWVADTGELFF
>-|TRBV10-3|-|TRBJ2-1
TGTGCCATCAGTGGGCGGGGACCCTCTTACAATGAGCAGTTCTTC
CAISGRGPSYNEQFF
>-|TRBV10-2|TRBD1|TRBJ1-5
TGCGCCAGCAGTGAGCCGGGACAGGGGGACCAGCCCCAGCATTTT
CASSEPGQGDQPQHF
>once|TRBV5-1|TRBD1|TRBJ1-2
TGCGCCAGCAGCCCGGGACAGTCTAACTATGGCTACACCTTC
CASSPGQSNYGYTF
>-|TRBV7-9|-|TRBJ2-7
TGTGCCAGCAGCAGAGGACAGAAGCGGCAGTACTTC
CASSRGQKRQYF
>-|TRBV7-9|-|TRBJ2-1
TGTGCCAGCCGCCCCCGGGACGACAGGAATGAGCAGTTCTTC
CASRPRDDRNEQFF
>-|TRBV30|-|TRBJ1-3
TGTGCCTGGAGTACAGGGAACTCTGGAAACACCATATATTTT
CAWSTGNSGNTIYF
>-|TRBV5-4|-|TRBJ2-6
TGTGCCAGCAGCTTGGCCGATGGGGGGAGCGGGGCCAACGTCCTGACTTTC
CASSLADGGSGANVLTF
>-|TRBV7-2|TRBD1|TRBJ2-7
TGTGCCAGCAGCCCGAACAGGGGGAGCACCTACGAGCAGTACTTC
CASSPNRGSTYEQYF
>-|TRBV11-2|TRBD1|TRBJ2-5
TGTGCCAGCAGCCACTCCGACAGGGTAGAGACCCAGTACTTC
CASSHSDRVETQYF
>-|TRBV28|-|TRBJ1-2
TGTGCCAGCCAGCTCCGAGGTGGCTACACCTTC
CASQLRGGYTF
>-|TRBV6-5|-|TRBJ1-2
TGTGCCAGCAGTTACTCGGGGAGGGGACACGGCTACACCTTC
CASSYSGRGHGYTF
>-|TRBV6-5|-|TRBJ1-1
TGTGCCAGCAGTTACTCAAGGGGGAAAACTGAAGCTTTCTTT
CASSYSRGKTEAFF
>-|TRBV5-1|-|TRBJ1-1
TGCGCCAGCAGCTTGCGTCTGGGACTGGAAGCTTTCTTT
CASSLRLGLEAFF
>-|TRBV5-1|TRBD1|TRBJ2-7
TGCGCCAGCAGCTTCGGACAGGGCAACGAGCAGTACTTC
CASSFGQGNEQYF
>-|TRBV9|-|TRBJ2-2
TGTGCCAGCAGCGTAGGGGAGATGGCCGGGGAGCTGTTTTTT
CASSVGEMAGELFF
>-|TRBV11-3|TRBD2|TRBJ2-7
TGTGCCAGCAGTTGGGGGAGGGGCGAGCAGTACTTC
CASSWGRGEQYF
>-|TRBV7-9|TRBD2|TRBJ2-1
TGTGCCAGCAGCCTCCTGCTAGCGGGAGCCTACAATGAGCAGTTCTTC
CASSLLLAGAYNEQFF
>-|TRBV7-9|TRBD1|TRBJ2-3
TGTGCCAGCAGCTGGGGGACAGGGTCGGATACGCAGTATTTT
CASSWGTGSDTQYF
>-|TRBV29-1|TRBD1|TRBJ1-2
TGCAGCGTTGATACGGGCCGAGGCTCTTACAGGGGGAGCTATGGCTACACCTTC
CSVDTGRGSYRGSYGYTF
>-|TRBV7-8|TRBD2|TRBJ2-4
TGTGCCAGCAGCATAGATCCGGGACTAGATCAGTACTTC
CASSIDPGLDQYF
>-|TRBV19|TRBD1|TRBJ2-3
TGTGCCAGTACTCCTGGGGTCTCGGACAGGGATACGCAGTATTTT
CASTPGVSDRDTQYF
>-|TRBV10-3|TRBD2|TRBJ2-3
TGTGCCATCAGTGGGACTAGCGGGGGATCTAGCACAGATACGCAGTATTTT
CAISGTSGGSSTDTQYF
>-|TRBV28|-|TRBJ1-1
TGTGCCAGCAGTTGGCGGCGGGTTAGGAACACTGAAGCTTTCTTT
CASSWRRVRNTEAFF
>-|TRBV19|-|TRBJ2-4
TGTGCCAGTAGTGACACAGGACCGGCCAAAAACATTCAGTACTTC
CASSDTGPAKNIQYF
>-|TRBV28|-|TRBJ2-7
TGTGCCAGCAGTATCTGGGGAGGATCCTACGAGCAGTACTTC
CASSIWGGSYEQYF
>-|TRBV2|-|TRBJ2-1
TGTGCCAGCAGTGAGGGAGCTTCCAATGAGCAGTTCTTC
CASSEGASNEQFF
>-|TRBV30|-|TRBJ1-4
TGTGCCTGGAGTGTACATGGAGGGTATGGAGCTAATGAAAAACTGTTTTTT
CAWSVHGGYGANEKLFF